The 14 T cell receptor beta chains presented below share a single source sample, sequenced in a study of molecular identifiers for immune sequencing clone quantification. MiXCR, run by TCRdb on the PCR reads, gives a single entry per CDR3 protein. The sample holds 60,000 to 70,000 distinct CDR3 sequences, 15% to 20% seen once. The sample comprised naive CD8+ T cells from blood, with Jurkat cell RNA spiked in. Subset here: FACS-sorted CD8+CD4-CCR7+CD45RA+ naive T cells. Receptors were obtained from a human donor in good health. Some libraries in this study had Jurkat cell RNA spiked in.

This clonotype was seen at least ten times. CDR3 in DNA: TGTGCCAGCAGCTCTATCCCCCTCTCGAACACTGAAGCTTTCTTT. It codes for CASSSIPLSNTEAFF. The gene calls are TRBV7-6 and TRBJ1-1; D unresolved. Germline V gene sequence: CDR1 SGHVS, CDR2 FNYEAQ. The CDR3 is 15 residues long. V gave up 4 bases and J gave up 1 base, with 13 bases separating them.

This clonotype was recorded at least ten times. This chain uses TRBV7-6 with TRBJ2-7; D gene ambiguous. The CDR3 has 13 amino acids. CDR1 is SGHVS, CDR2 FNYEAQ, per germline. The V and J ends lost 4 bases and 3 bases respectively, with 10 bases between them. As DNA, the CDR3 is TGTGCCAGCAGCTCCGGCCCCTTCTACGAGCAGTACTTC. Translated, it gives CASSSGPFYEQYF.

The chain couples TRBV7-9 to TRBJ1-2; no firm D call. Trimming left V 3 bases short and J 7 bases short, with 9 bases between. From germline, CDR1 is SEHNR and CDR2 FQNEAQ (reference sequence). The CDR3 spans 12 residues. CDR3 nucleotide sequence: TGTGCCAGCAGCTTGACGGAAATTGGCTACACCTTC. As protein: CASSLTEIGYTF.

This clonotype occurred many times. The genes are TRBV7-9 and TRBJ1-1; D is undetermined. Germline-derived CDR1 and CDR2 are SEHNR and FQNEAQ (reference sequence). This CDR3 has 13 residues. Trimming took off 5 bases at V and 0 bases at J, with 7 bases between the two ends. CDR3 nucleotide sequence: TGTGCCAGCAGCCCCGCAATGAACACTGAAGCTTTCTTT. Encoded protein: CASSPAMNTEAFF.

This clonotype showed up many times. This chain links TRBV15 with TRBJ2-7; D call uncertain. The CDR3 has 13 amino acids. Germline CDR1 reads LNHNV; CDR2 reads YYDKDF (reference sequence). The V gene lost 3 bases and the J gene lost 5 bases, with 11 bases spanning the gap. The CDR3, as DNA: TGTGCCACCAGCAGGGGGTTTCGCGACGAGCAGTACTTC. Encoded protein: CATSRGFRDEQYF.

This clonotype was seen many times. This rearrangement joins TRBV7-2 to TRBJ2-7; TRBD2 agrees at 9 bases. The J segment lost 5 bases and the V segment lost 5 bases, leaving 13 bases of the junction unmatched. CDR3 length equals 16 residues. CDR1 and CDR2 (germline): SGHTA, FQGNSA. CDR3 protein: CASSQTTSGWGHEQYF. The CDR3 nucleotides are TGTGCCAGCAGCCAAACAACTAGCGGGTGGGGCCACGAGCAGTACTTC.

The chain carries TRBV9 and TRBJ2-3, with a possible D match to TRBD2 (5 bases). CDR1 SGDLS and CDR2 YYNGEE come from the germline V gene. CDR3 size: 13 residues. Trimming removed 7 bases from V and 11 bases from J, with 20 bases in between. Written as DNA, the CDR3 is TGTGCCAGCTCTACCGGTGGAGGACTGGAGCAGTATTTT. Translating it yields CASSTGGGLEQYF.

The chain recombines TRBV9 with TRBJ2-3, with 12 positions matching TRBD2. Germline V CDR1 and CDR2: SGDLS, YYNGEE. This CDR3 is 16 amino acids long. V lost 0 bases to trimming and J lost 4 bases; unmatched junction nucleotides: 3. The CDR3 protein is CASSVGLAGDADTQYF. The CDR3 bases are TGTGCCAGCAGCGTAGGACTAGCGGGAGACGCAGATACGCAGTATTTT.

With regard to this clonotype: This sequence may be a read error, since a much larger clone differs from it by one base. The chain couples TRBV10-3 to TRBJ2-1; 8 bases align to TRBD2. CDR3 size: 18 residues. The germline V gene has CDR1 ENHRY and CDR2 SYGVKD. The CDR3 is CAISESTQGAGAYDEQFF. Here the CDR3 DNA reads TGTGCCATCAGTGAGTCGACTCAGGGAGCGGGAGCCTACGATGAGCAGTTCTTC.

A few counts support this clonotype. The genes are TRBV11-2 and TRBJ2-7; D possibly matches TRBD1 or TRBD2 (5 bases each). Trimming removed 3 bases from V and 2 bases from J, with 14 bases in between. The CDR3 runs 15 residues. Germline CDR1 and CDR2: SGHAT and FQNNGV. The CDR3 loop is CASSFLGVLTYEQYF. The CDR3 coding sequence is TGTGCCAGCAGCTTCTTGGGGGTCCTAACCTACGAGCAGTACTTC. Filled out from reference TRBV11-2 and TRBJ2-7, the complete variable domain reads EAGVAQSPRYKIIEKRQSVAFWCNPISGHATLYWYQQILGQGPKLLIQFQNNGVVDDSQLPKDRFSAERLKGVDSTLKIQPAKLEDSAVYLCASSFLGVLTYEQYFGPGTRLTVT.

As concerns this clonotype: Being one base from a much bigger clone, this may be a read error. The chain is built from TRBV28 and TRBJ2-7, with D perhaps matching TRBD1 (8 bases). The germline gives CDR1 MDHEN, CDR2 SYDVKM. CDR3 length: 15 residues. V gave up 5 bases and J gave up 4 bases, with 18 bases separating them. CDR3 region: CASSSNRGGPYEQYF. DNA of the CDR3: TGTGCCAGCAGTAGTAACAGGGGGGGACCTTACGAGCAGTACTTC.

This clonotype has just a few counts. A much larger clone lies one base from this, so it may be a read error. The chain recombines TRBV7-9 with TRBJ2-2; 7 nucleotides agree with TRBD2. There are 17 residues in the CDR3. Germline CDR1 SEHNR, CDR2 FQNEAQ (reference sequence). The CDR3 coding sequence is TGTGTCAGCAGCCTCAAGGCGGGAGCGGTTTCCGTCGGGGAGCTGTTTTTT. This encodes CVSSLKAGAVSVGELFF.

This clonotype was picked up many times. The CDR3 region has the DNA TGTGCCAGTAGTATAAACAGGGGATCCGAGCAGTACTTC. Translation: CASSINRGSEQYF. The rearrangement uses TRBV19 and TRBJ2-7; 7 positions agree with TRBD1. Germline CDR1 is LNHDA and CDR2 is SQIVND (reference sequence). CDR3 length equals 13 residues. Trimming removed 2 bases from V and 6 bases from J; junction bases left unmatched: 4.

The table lists this clonotype with many counts. V gene TRBV2 combines with J gene TRBJ1-1, with 7 positions matching TRBD1. There are 12 residues in the CDR3. Germline V CDR1 and CDR2: SNHLY, FYNNEI. V dropped 9 bases and J dropped 1; count of bases not matched to a gene: 2. In nucleotides, the CDR3 is TGTGCCAGGGGACAGACGAACACTGAAGCTTTCTTT. Translation gives CARGQTNTEAFF.